This T cell receptor beta chain stems from a study of T-cell memory formation after mild COVID-19. Study-level background: Clusters of TCRs were largely donor specific.

Notes on the study in general: Cross-reactive memory apparently joined, as some responding clones appeared in pre-infection memory. Nothing confirmed that second-wave clones peaking on day 37 were specific for SARS-CoV-2. Contracting clones from day 15 to 85 had balanced CD4/CD8; later expanders favoured CD4+.

A single record per CDR3 protein comes from TCRdb applying MiXCR to the 5' RACE reads. The sample contains 450,000 to 650,000 distinct CDR3 sequences, about 20% of which appear only once. With respect to this clonotype: Its antigen is not identified.

The V gene lost 6 bases and the J gene lost 5 bases, with 10 bases spanning the gap. Germline assignment: CDR1 SQVTM and CDR2 ANQGSEA. The length of the CDR3 is 11 residues. Sequencing was performed on PBMCs or a T cell subset sorted from them (not recorded which). The chain recombines TRBV29-1 with TRBJ1-2; a weak D match, TRBD1 (5 bases). The sequence came from an adult woman who had mild COVID-19 (a few samples of this study predate the infection). Cell type and time point are not known. CDR3 bases: TGCAGCGTCGGGACTATTTATGGCTACACCTTC. This codes for CSVGTIYGYTF.